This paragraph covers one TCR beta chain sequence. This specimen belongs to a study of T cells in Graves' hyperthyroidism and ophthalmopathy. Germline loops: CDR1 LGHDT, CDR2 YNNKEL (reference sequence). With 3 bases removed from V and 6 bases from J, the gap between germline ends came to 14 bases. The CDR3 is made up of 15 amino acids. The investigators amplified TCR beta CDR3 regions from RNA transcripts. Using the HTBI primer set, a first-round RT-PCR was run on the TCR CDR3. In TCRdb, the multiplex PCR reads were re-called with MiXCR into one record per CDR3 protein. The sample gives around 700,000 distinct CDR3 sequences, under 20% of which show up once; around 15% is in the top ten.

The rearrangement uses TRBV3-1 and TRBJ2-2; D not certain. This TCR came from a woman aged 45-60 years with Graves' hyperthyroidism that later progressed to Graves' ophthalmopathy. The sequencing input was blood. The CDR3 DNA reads TGTGCCAGCAGCCATGGGATAGAGGTCCCCGGGGAGCTGTTTTTT. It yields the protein CASSHGIEVPGELFF.